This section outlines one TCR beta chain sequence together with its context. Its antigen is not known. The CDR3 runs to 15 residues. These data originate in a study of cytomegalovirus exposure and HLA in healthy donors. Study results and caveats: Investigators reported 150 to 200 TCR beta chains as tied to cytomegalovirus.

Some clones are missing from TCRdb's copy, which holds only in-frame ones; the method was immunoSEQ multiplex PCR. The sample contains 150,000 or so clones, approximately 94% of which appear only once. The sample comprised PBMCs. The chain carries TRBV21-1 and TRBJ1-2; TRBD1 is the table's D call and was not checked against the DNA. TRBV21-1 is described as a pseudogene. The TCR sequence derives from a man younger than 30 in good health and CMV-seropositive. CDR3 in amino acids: CASSNRLQGYYGYTF. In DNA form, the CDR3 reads TGTGCCAGCAGCAACCGTCTACAGGGCTACTATGGCTACACCTTC.